These 10 T cell receptor beta chains were sequenced from one sample in a study of T-cell memory formation after mild COVID-19. A single record per CDR3 protein comes from TCRdb applying MiXCR to the 5' RACE reads. The profile shows 380,000 or so distinct CDR3 sequences, around 15% of them singletons. Specimen: PBMCs or a T cell subset sorted from them (not recorded which). The receptors derive from a man aged 18 to 29 who had mild COVID-19 (a few samples of this study predate the infection). Cell type and time point are not known.

This clonotype was recorded a few times. This chain links TRBV11-2 with TRBJ2-5, with D possibly being TRBD2 (7 bases). CDR3 length equals 19 residues. CDR1 is SGHAT, CDR2 FQNNGV, per germline. V was clipped by 2 bases and J by 1 base, with 23 bases between them. The CDR3 is CASSLLGLAGALRQETQYF. The CDR3, as DNA: TGTGCCAGCAGCTTATTGGGTCTCGCGGGGGCTCTCCGCCAAGAGACCCAGTACTTC.

This clonotype has a handful of counts. The chain joins TRBV20-1 to TRBJ2-7, with 11 nucleotides matching TRBD1. This CDR3 has 15 residues. Germline lookup yields CDR1 DFQATT and CDR2 SNEGSKA (reference sequence). V dropped 1 base and J dropped 3; count of bases not matched to a gene: 5. In nucleotides, the CDR3 is TGCAGTGCTAGAGTCCCGGGACAGGGGGTCTACGAGCAGTACGTC. Its translation is CSARVPGQGVYEQYV.

This rearrangement joins TRBV7-6 to TRBJ2-1; D is perhaps TRBD1 or TRBD2 (6 bases each). The germline V gene has CDR1 SGHVS and CDR2 FNYEAQ. V dropped 5 bases and J dropped 4 bases, with 15 bases sitting between them. The CDR3 extends over 15 amino acids. In DNA form, the CDR3 reads TGTGCCAGCAGCGCCGTGGGGGGCCTTTACAATGAGCAGTTCTTC. Translating gives CASSAVGGLYNEQFF.

There are many counts of this clonotype. The V and J genes are TRBV5-1 and TRBJ2-5, with TRBD2 as a possible D gene (6 bases). Germline V gene sequence: CDR1 SGHRS, CDR2 YFSETQ. V shed 0 bases and J shed 2 bases, with 23 bases lying between them. The CDR3 has 19 residues. Written as DNA, the CDR3 is TGCGCCAGCAGCTTGGCCCTAACGTTAGCGGAACCATTTCAAGAGACCCAGTACTTC. The encoded protein is CASSLALTLAEPFQETQYF.

The chain couples TRBV12-3 or TRBV12-4 to TRBJ1-6; 9 bases are shared with TRBD1. The CDR3 loop spans 15 amino acids. The J segment lost 10 bases and the V segment lost 7 bases, leaving 11 bases of the junction unmatched. In nucleotides, the CDR3 is TGTGCCAGCAAGGTACAGGGGGCTAGGGGCTCACCCCTCCACTTT. Translation gives CASKVQGARGSPLHF.

In this sample, this clonotype turned up a few times. The chain employs TRBV12-5 and TRBJ1-5; D uncertain. V was trimmed by 7 bases and J by 7 bases, leaving 11 bases between them. Germline values: CDR1 LGHNT, CDR2 FRNRAP. There are 12 residues in the CDR3. In DNA form, the CDR3 reads TGTGCTAGTGCCCCGGGCACCCAGCCCCAGCATTTT. Translation gives CASAPGTQPQHF.

This clonotype has a handful of counts. V and J are TRBV4-3 and TRBJ2-2; a possible D gene is TRBD1 (6 bases). The CDR3 extends over 15 amino acids. V dropped 1 base and J dropped 6 bases, with 12 bases sitting between them. CDR1 LGHNA and CDR2 YSLEER come from the germline V gene. This CDR3 is CASSQVGGPAGELFF. CDR3 DNA sequence: TGCGCCAGCAGCCAAGTTGGGGGCCCGGCCGGGGAGCTGTTTTTT.

J is TRBJ1-2 and V is TRBV7-2; D possibly corresponds to TRBD1 (5 bases). V was clipped by 5 bases and J by 4 bases, with 26 bases between them. Per the germline V gene, CDR1 is SGHTA and CDR2 is FQGNSA. This CDR3 is built from 18 residues. The CDR3 nucleotides read TGTGCCAGCAGCCCCGCCGGGGGGGTGGAATTGTTGTCCTATGGCTACACCTTC. As protein: CASSPAGGVELLSYGYTF.

This clonotype came up a few times. The rearrangement links TRBV4-3 to TRBJ2-3; maybe TRBD2 (5 bases). The CDR3 runs 14 residues. Trimming took 0 bases from V and 6 from J, leaving 10 bases between them. CDR1 LGHNA and CDR2 YSLEER come from the germline V gene. CDR3 in DNA: TGCGCCAGCAGCCAAGATAAATCGGGGGATACGCAGTATTTT. Amino acids: CASSQDKSGDTQYF.

This clonotype was picked up many times. The chain employs TRBV7-6 and TRBJ1-1; D remains ambiguous. The V end lost 5 bases, the J end lost 3 bases, and 10 bases lay between the germline ends. Germline V gives CDR1 SGHVS, CDR2 FNYEAQ. The CDR3 is made up of 13 amino acids. The CDR3 spells CASSPTGYTEAFF. The CDR3, as DNA: TGTGCCAGCAGCCCAACGGGCTACACTGAAGCTTTCTTT. The whole variable domain, remainder taken from reference TRBV7-6 and TRBJ1-1, is GAGVSQSPRYKVTKRGQDVALRCDPISGHVSLYWYRQALGQGPEFLTYFNYEAQQDKSGLPNDRFSAERPEGSISTLTIQRTEQRDSAMYRCASSPTGYTEAFFGQGTRLTVV.